The 8 T cell receptor beta chains listed next were all sequenced from one sample in a study of T cells in Graves' hyperthyroidism and ophthalmopathy. RNA transcripts served as the template for amplifying TCR beta CDR3 regions. The HTBI set primed first-round TCR CDR3 RT-PCR. TCRdb called the multiplex PCR reads again in MiXCR, with one record for every CDR3 protein. The sample has approximately 720,000 distinct CDR3 sequences; approximately 19% are singletons. The sample taken for sequencing was blood. The receptors were gathered from a woman aged 45-59 years with Graves' hyperthyroidism that later progressed to Graves' ophthalmopathy.

The chain employs TRBV7-2 and TRBJ2-1; TRBD2 matches at 9 bases. V trimming: 1 base; J trimming: 0 bases; junction bases outside the gene matches: 4. This CDR3 comprises 17 residues. CDR1 SGHTA and CDR2 FQGNSA come from the germline V gene. The CDR3 loop is CASSLEAGGASYNEQFF. CDR3 DNA sequence: TGTGCCAGCAGCTTAGAGGCGGGAGGGGCCTCCTACAATGAGCAGTTCTTC. Using reference TRBV7-2 and TRBJ2-1 for the parts outside the CDR3, the full variable domain is GAGVSQSPSNKVTEKGKDVELRCDPISGHTALYWYRQSLGQGLEFLIYFQGNSAPDKSGLPSDRFSAERTGGSVSTLTIQRTQQEDSAVYLCASSLEAGGASYNEQFFGPGTRLTVL.

This clonotype was picked up a small number of times. The chain carries TRBV7-9 and TRBJ2-2; 7 bases agree with TRBD1. The CDR3 contains 17 residues. The V gene end was trimmed by 2 bases and the J gene end by 0 bases; junction bases not matched to a gene: 6. Germline CDR1 and CDR2: SEHNR and FQNEAQ (reference sequence). This CDR3 is CASSLRFGTANTGELFF. CDR3 sequence (DNA): TGTGCCAGCAGCTTAAGGTTCGGGACAGCGAACACCGGGGAGCTGTTTTTT.

This clonotype came up a few times. This rearrangement joins TRBV27 to TRBJ1-4; TRBD1 might be the D (6 bases). The CDR3 is 15 residues long. V shed 4 bases and J shed 6 bases, with 15 bases lying between them. Looked up from germline, CDR1 is MNHEY and CDR2 is SMNVEV (reference sequence). This CDR3 reads CASSSTGFGDEKLFF. CDR3 sequence (DNA): TGTGCCAGCAGTTCCACAGGGTTTGGGGATGAAAAACTGTTTTTT.

This clonotype was recorded at least ten times. The chain has TRBV11-3 and TRBJ2-5; D is possibly TRBD2 (6 bases). The CDR3 has 14 residues. Trimming left V 5 bases short and J 4 bases short, with 14 bases between. Germline CDR1 reads SGHNT; CDR2 reads YENEEA. The CDR3 here is CASSVTSSGETQYF. DNA of the CDR3: TGTGCCAGCAGCGTCACTAGCTCCGGAGAGACCCAGTACTTC.

This clonotype was recorded at least ten times. The V call is TRBV20-1, the J call TRBJ1-1; D gene unclear. The germline V and J ends were trimmed by 3 bases and 4 bases, with 3 bases remaining between them. The length of the CDR3 is 10 residues. CDR1 is DFQATT and CDR2 is SNEGSKA in the germline V gene (reference sequence). CDR3 amino acids: CSARFTEAFF. The CDR3 coding sequence is TGCAGTGCTAGGTTCACTGAAGCTTTCTTT.

There are many counts of this clonotype. The CDR3 DNA follows: TGCAGTGCCGACGGGACTAGCGGGGGGCCGTACCAAGAGACCCAGTACTTC. Protein product: CSADGTSGGPYQETQYF. This chain links TRBV20-1 with TRBJ2-5; TRBD2 matches at 15 bases. This CDR3 has 17 amino acids. CDR1 DFQATT and CDR2 SNEGSKA come from the germline V gene (reference sequence). The V gene end was trimmed by 6 bases and the J gene end by 0 bases; junction bases not matched to a gene: 8.

This chain connects TRBV7-3 to TRBJ1-5; the match to TRBD1 covers 9 bases. The CDR3 contains 17 residues. The germline V gene has CDR1 SGHTA and CDR2 FQGTGA. V lost 4 bases and J lost 0; bases outside the gene matches: 7. The CDR3 region is CASSSLGTGISNQPQHF. The CDR3 region has the DNA TGTGCCAGCAGCTCACTCGGGACAGGGATTAGCAATCAGCCCCAGCATTTT.

This clonotype was seen repeatedly, ten times or more. The chain has TRBV6-5 and TRBJ1-2; D uncertain. The CDR3 runs 14 residues. Germline V gene sequence: CDR1 MNHEY, CDR2 SVGAGI. V was cut by 0 bases and J by 4 bases, with 9 bases left in between. As DNA, the CDR3 is TGTGCCAGCAGTTACTCGGGCCAGATCTATGGCTACACCTTC. Translation gives CASSYSGQIYGYTF.